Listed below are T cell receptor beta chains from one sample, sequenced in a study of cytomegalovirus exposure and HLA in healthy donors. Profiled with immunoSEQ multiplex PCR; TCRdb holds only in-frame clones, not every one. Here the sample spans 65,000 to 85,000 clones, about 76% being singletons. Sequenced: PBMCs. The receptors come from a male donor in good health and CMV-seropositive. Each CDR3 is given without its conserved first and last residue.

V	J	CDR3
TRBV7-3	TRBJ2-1	ASSKRTSGGGSYNEQF
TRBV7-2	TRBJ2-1	ASSLAPAGISVEQF
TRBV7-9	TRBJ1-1	ASSIIGQGNTEAF
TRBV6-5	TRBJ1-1	ASSYSDSTAEAF
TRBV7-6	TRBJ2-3	ASSLAGGPRGDTQY
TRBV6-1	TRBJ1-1	ASSEAREAEAF
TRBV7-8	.	ASSLGADFSSYEQY
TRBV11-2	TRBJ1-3	ASSLRRADQSGNTIY
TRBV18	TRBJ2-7	ASSQGQGVVEQY
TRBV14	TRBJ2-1	ASSRTGGLADYNEQF
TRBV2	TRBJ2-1	ASSEAGQGGQF